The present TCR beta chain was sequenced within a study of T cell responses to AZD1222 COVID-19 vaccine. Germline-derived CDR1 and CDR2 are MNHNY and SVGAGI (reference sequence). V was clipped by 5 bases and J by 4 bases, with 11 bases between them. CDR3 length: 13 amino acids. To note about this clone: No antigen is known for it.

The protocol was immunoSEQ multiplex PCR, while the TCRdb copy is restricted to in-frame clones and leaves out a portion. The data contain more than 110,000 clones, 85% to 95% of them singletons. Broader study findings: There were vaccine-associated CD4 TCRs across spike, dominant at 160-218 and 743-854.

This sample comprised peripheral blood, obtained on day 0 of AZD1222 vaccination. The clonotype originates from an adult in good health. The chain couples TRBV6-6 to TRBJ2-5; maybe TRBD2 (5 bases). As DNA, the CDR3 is TGTGCCAGCAGTCTCACTAGACCAGAGACCCAGTACTTC. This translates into CASSLTRPETQYF.